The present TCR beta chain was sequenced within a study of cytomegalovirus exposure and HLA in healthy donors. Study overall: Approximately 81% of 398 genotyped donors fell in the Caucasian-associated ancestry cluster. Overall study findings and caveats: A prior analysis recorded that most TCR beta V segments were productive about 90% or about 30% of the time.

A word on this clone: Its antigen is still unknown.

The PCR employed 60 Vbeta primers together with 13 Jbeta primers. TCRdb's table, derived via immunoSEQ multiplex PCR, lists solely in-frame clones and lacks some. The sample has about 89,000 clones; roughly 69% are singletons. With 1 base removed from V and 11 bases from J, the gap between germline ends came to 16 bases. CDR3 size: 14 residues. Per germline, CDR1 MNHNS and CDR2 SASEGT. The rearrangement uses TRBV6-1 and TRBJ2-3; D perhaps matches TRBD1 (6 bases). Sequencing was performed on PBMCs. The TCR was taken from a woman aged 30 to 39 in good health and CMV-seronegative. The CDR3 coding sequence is TGTGCCAGCAGTGAAGGGGGGCAGGGGTCTAAGCAGTATTTT. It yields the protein CASSEGGQGSKQYF.